This T cell receptor beta chain was recovered during a study of blood T cell repertoires in COVID-19. Across the study: The United States, Italy and Spain provided the acute and convalescent COVID-19 samples. PBMCs, B-cell-depleted T cells, or T cells were the source of the cDNA or gDNA that made up the material.

Germline V gene lookup returns CDR1 LGHDT and CDR2 YNNKEL (reference sequence). The CDR3 sequence is 13 residues long. Trimming took off 11 bases at V and 0 bases at J, with 14 bases between the two ends. How the authors handled the data: By means of reference gene primer amplification, nucleated cell counts were estimated. Assay used: immunoSEQ multiplex PCR; TCRdb lists only in-frame clones, some missing. From that table come the V and J calls and clone size; the DNA was used to work out D and trimming. There are a few hundred thousand clones in the sample; about nine tenths occur only once, and about 12% lies in the top ten.

Sequencing was carried out using peripheral blood. This sequence originates from a woman aged 45-60 years with COVID-19, enrolled during active disease. The chain is built from TRBV3-1 (or the pseudogene TRBV3-2) and TRBJ2-7, with D tentatively TRBD1 (6 bases). This CDR3 is CASQGDNSYEQYF. The DNA of the CDR3 is TGTGCCTCCCAAGGGGACAACTCCTACGAGCAGTACTTC.